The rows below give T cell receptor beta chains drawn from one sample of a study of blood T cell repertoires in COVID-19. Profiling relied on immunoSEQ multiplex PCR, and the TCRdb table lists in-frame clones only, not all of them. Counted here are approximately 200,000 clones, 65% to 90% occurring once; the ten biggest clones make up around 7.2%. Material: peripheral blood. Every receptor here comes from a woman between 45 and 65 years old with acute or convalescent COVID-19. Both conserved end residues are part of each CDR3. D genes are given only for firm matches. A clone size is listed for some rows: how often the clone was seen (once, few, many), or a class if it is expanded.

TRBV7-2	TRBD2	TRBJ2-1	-	TGTGCCAGCAGCTTGACCGGGACTAGCGGTGAGCAGTTCTTC	CASSLTGTSGEQFF
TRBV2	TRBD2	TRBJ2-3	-	TGTGCCAGCAGTGATCGGGCGGGGGGGATACATACGCAGTATTTT	CASSDRAGGIHTQYF
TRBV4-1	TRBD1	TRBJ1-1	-	TGCGCCAGCATAGCGGACAGGGGCACTGAAGCTTTCTTT	CASIADRGTEAFF
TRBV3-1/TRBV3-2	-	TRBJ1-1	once	TGTGCCAGCAGCCAACAGGGTGGGACTGAAGCTTTCTTT	CASSQQGGTEAFF
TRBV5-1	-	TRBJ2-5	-	TGCGCCAGCAGCCCCACGGGAGAGAAAGAGACCCAGTACTTC	CASSPTGEKETQYF
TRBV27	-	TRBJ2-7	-	TGTGCCAGCAGTTTATCCATGACAGGCGGTTCGATCGAGCAGTACTTC	CASSLSMTGGSIEQYF
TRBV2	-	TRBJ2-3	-	TGTGCCAGCAATCTCGGGGACATTGGGCCAGATACGCAGTATTTT	CASNLGDIGPDTQYF
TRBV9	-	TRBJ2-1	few	TGTGCCAGCAGTCCAGGGGAGAGGAATGAGCAGTTCTTC	CASSPGERNEQFF
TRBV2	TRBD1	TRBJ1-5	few	TGTGCCAGCAGTGCCGGGACAGCAGATCAGCCCCAGCATTTT	CASSAGTADQPQHF
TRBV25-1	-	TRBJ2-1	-	TGTGCCAGCTCTTCCGGGACAATCTCCCGGAGTGAGCAGTTCTTC	CASSSGTISRSEQFF
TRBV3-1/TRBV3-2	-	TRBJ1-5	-	TGTGCCAGCAGCCAACAGGGTGGCAATCAGCCCCAGCATTTT	CASSQQGGNQPQHF
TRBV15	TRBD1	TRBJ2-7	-	TGTGCCACCAGCAGAGCCGGACAGGGCTACGAGCAGTACTTC	CATSRAGQGYEQYF
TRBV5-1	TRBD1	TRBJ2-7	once	TGCGCCAGCAGTCGGACAGGGGAACTGTACGAGCAGTACTTC	CASSRTGELYEQYF
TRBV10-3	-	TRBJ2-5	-	TGTGCCATCAGTGCAGACCAAGAGACCCAGTACTTC	CAISADQETQYF
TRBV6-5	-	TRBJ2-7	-	TGTGCCAGCGCTATGTCCTACGAGCAGTACTTC	CASAMSYEQYF
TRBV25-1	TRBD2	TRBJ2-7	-	TGTGCCAGCAGTTTTAGCGGGGTCGACGAGCAGTACTTC	CASSFSGVDEQYF
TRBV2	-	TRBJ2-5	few	TGTGCCAGCGGGAGAGAGCACCAAGAGACCCAGTACTTC	CASGREHQETQYF
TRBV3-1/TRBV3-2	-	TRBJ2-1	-	TGTGCCAGCACCCAAGGGAGGTGGGTGGCTCGTCTCTTCGTGGGATGCAATGAGCAGTTCTTC	CASTQGRWVARLFVGCNEQFF
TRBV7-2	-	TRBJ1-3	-	TGTGCCAGCAGCTTAGCCCCTCAGTCAGGGGGAAACACCATATATTTT	CASSLAPQSGGNTIYF
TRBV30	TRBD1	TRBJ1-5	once	TGTGCCTGGAGTGCCGGGACAGGGGTTCAGCCCCAGCATTTT	CAWSAGTGVQPQHF
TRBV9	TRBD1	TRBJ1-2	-	TGTGCCAGCAGCACACCCGGGACAGGGAACTATGGCTACACCTTC	CASSTPGTGNYGYTF
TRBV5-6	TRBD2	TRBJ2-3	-	TGTGCCAGCAGCTTGGAACTAGCGGGGGCCAAGGAGCTCACAGATACGCAGTATTTT	CASSLELAGAKELTDTQYF
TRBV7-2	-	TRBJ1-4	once	TGTGCCAGCAGCCGACAGTTTAATGAAAAACTGTTTTTT	CASSRQFNEKLFF
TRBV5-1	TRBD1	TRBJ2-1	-	TGCGCCAGCAGCTTGGAGGTCCAGGGGGTTGAGCAGTTCTTC	CASSLEVQGVEQFF
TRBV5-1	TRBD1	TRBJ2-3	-	TGCGCCAGCAGCGGGCAGGGGGCCACTAGCACAGATACGCAGTATTTT	CASSGQGATSTDTQYF
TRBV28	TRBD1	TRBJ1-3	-	TGTGCCAGCAGACAGGGGGCGCCGGGAAACACCATATATTTT	CASRQGAPGNTIYF
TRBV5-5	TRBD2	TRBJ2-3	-	TGTGCCAGCAGACGGGGACTAACCACAGATACGCAGTATTTT	CASRRGLTTDTQYF
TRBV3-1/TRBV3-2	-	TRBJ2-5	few	TGTGCCAGCAGCCAAGTTGCAGGGCAGATGCAAGAGACCCAGTACTTC	CASSQVAGQMQETQYF
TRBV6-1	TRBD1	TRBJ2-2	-	TGTGCCAGCAGTGTCCTGACAGGGCTACGAGGCACCGGGGAGCTGTTTTTT	CASSVLTGLRGTGELFF
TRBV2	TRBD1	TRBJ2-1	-	TGTGCCAGCAGGGGGGGGACAGGGTTCAATGAGCAGTTCTTC	CASRGGTGFNEQFF
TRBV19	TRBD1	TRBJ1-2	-	TGTGCCAGTTCAACAGGGGTCCTTTCAGGCTACACCTTC	CASSTGVLSGYTF
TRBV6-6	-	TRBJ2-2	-	TGTGCCAGCAGTCGAGACATGGCCGGGGAGCTGTTTTTT	CASSRDMAGELFF
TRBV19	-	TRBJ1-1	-	TGTGCCAGTAGTAAGTCCACCGGGAGCATGAACACTGAAGCTTTCTTT	CASSKSTGSMNTEAFF
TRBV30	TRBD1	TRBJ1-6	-	TGTGCCTGGAGTACAGGGGGCGCTAATTCACCCCTCCACTTT	CAWSTGGANSPLHF
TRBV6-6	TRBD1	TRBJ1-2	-	TGTGCCAGCAGCGGGACAGGGGGTGGCTACACCTTC	CASSGTGGGYTF
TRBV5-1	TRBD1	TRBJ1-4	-	TGCGCCAGCAGTTGGACAGGGGGGAATGAAAAACTGTTTTTT	CASSWTGGNEKLFF